A selection of T cell receptor beta chains follows, all from one sample in a study of T-cell reconstitution after alpha-beta-depleted transplantation in children. TCRdb called the PCR reads again in MiXCR, with one record for every CDR3 protein. Of around 500,000 distinct CDR3 sequences listed, approximately 13% are singletons. Sequenced material: PBMCs from the stem cell graft donor, taken from the stem cell graft. The receptors here all came from a human donor who donated a stem cell graft to a child with combined immunodeficiency. The CDR3 runs from the conserved cysteine through the conserved F or W. Expanded clones get a size class; other rows say once, few or many, or leave the size out.

few	TRBV5-8	CASSSDRDFRLEQYF
NA	TRBV7-2	CASSLQYADTQYF
few	TRBV5-1	CASSLGGRGPGYTF
NA	TRBV5-4	CASSLEQGGNEQFF
NA	TRBV11-3	CASSPGLAGSEQYF
few	TRBV20-1	CSAPLAGGWNEQFF
NA	TRBV20-1	CSAREGGPPGWETQYF
few	TRBV12-3/TRBV12-4	CASSLMRTPVATNEKLFF
few	TRBV6-1	CASSGQRVNNEQFF
few	TRBV5-1	CASRDPTGGVEQYF
few	TRBV6-1	CASSGLGTDTEAFF
many	TRBV7-9	CASSSGPGGQYF
NA	TRBV7-9	CASRDENMDTQYF
few	TRBV29-1	CSVPGQPWDTQYF
NA	TRBV6-1	CASSPLGGSYSPLHF
NA	TRBV20-1	CSARAVGVSTEAFF
many	TRBV12-3/TRBV12-4	CASSFAGRIEKLFF
NA	TRBV9	CASSPGTGAWDIEQYF
few	TRBV11-3	CASSLGSTSGMNNEQFF
many	TRBV15	CATSRVQGQLSYEQYF
few	TRBV5-1	CASSVRLRTFGKNIQYF
few	TRBV7-3	CASSFAQDNSPLHF
many	TRBV6-5	CASSYAGTSPLSGNTIYF
few	TRBV6-1	CASSGGWAVNTEAFF
few	TRBV5-6	CASSPLSNDNEQFF
NA	TRBV7-9	CASRPRLAGVEEQYF
many	TRBV9	CASSVGQTEQFF
NA	TRBV3-1	CASSQRKQSYEQYF
few	TRBV7-2	CASSLVGGGLNNEQFF
few	TRBV6-1	CASSEQAGQGSSPLHF
few	TRBV9	CASSADRGLSSPLHF
NA	TRBV28	CAIRTSGGWFSDTQYF
NA	TRBV5-1	CASRLSTGGRGQETQYF
many	TRBV5-1	CASSLGDRTGDTYNEQFF
many	TRBV15	CATSGSEEFPLGEQYF
many	TRBV29-1	CSVAGTGEQYF
NA	TRBV6-5	CASSYSASGSYEQYF
NA	TRBV27	CASSLSSGISSTDTQYF
NA	TRBV6-1	CASRKSGTKNIQYF
NA	TRBV7-9	CASSLETGAAGNTIYF
NA	TRBV12-3/TRBV12-4	CASSWDRGHGDTQYF
NA	TRBV12-3/TRBV12-4	CASSARQDAEAFF
few	TRBV7-2	CASSSPATQYF
few	TRBV18	CASSPQGRTNEKLFF
many	TRBV12-3/TRBV12-4	CASSLSRGGDSNQPQHF
NA	TRBV7-6	CASSHPFGGAPYNEQFF
NA	TRBV11-2	CASSLIGTSGGPIAKNIQYF
many	TRBV5-3	CARTYGRDGQETQYF
NA	TRBV6-2/TRBV6-3	CASRVPSGPGLAVTDTQYF
NA	TRBV4-3	CASSQGLAGRADTQYF
many	TRBV12-3/TRBV12-4	CASSPTPEAQYF
many	TRBV5-1	CASSPTDRDQPQHF
many	TRBV14	CASSQGDQVPNTEAFF
few	TRBV11-2	CASSFPGVAGSNEQFF
few	TRBV12-3/TRBV12-4	CASSFRVGGGSPDTQYF
many	TRBV24-1	CATRRGATDTQYF
NA	TRBV20-1	CSADGASSARRETQYF